Detailed here is one T cell receptor beta chain. This sample is drawn from a study of blood T cell repertoires in COVID-19. TCRdb's table, derived via immunoSEQ multiplex PCR, lists solely in-frame clones and lacks some. The repertoire includes 99,000 or so clones, 88% of them detected once, and approximately 2% sits in the top ten. The V gene's germline CDR1 is SGHKS and CDR2 YYEKEE (reference sequence). The V end lost 0 bases, the J end lost 4 bases, and 10 bases lay between the germline ends. The CDR3 contains 14 residues. The sequencing sample was made of peripheral blood. The sequence was collected from a man aged 50 to 60 with COVID-19, enrolled during active disease. The chain recombines TRBV5-5 with TRBJ1-2; the D gene is possibly TRBD1 (5 bases). CDR3 amino acids: CASSLDRLGYGYTF. For the CDR3, the DNA is TGTGCCAGCAGCTTGGACAGGTTGGGCTATGGCTACACCTTC.